The 27 T cell receptor beta chains below were found in one sample sequenced in a study of CD8+CD57+ T cells in acquired aplastic anemia. CDR3 and TCR beta VDJ profiling relied on a genomic DNA template. TCRdb re-called the reads through MiXCR, storing one row per CDR3 protein. The sample holds about 160,000 distinct CDR3 sequences; approximately 40% are singletons and the top ten take approximately 1.1%. The source material was sorted CD4+, CD8+, or CD8+CD57+ T cells (not recorded which) from PBMCs. The receptors originated from a human donor in good health.

This clonotype was seen ten or more times. The gene calls are TRBV10-3 and TRBJ1-6; D is perhaps TRBD1 (5 bases). The CDR3 contains 14 residues. CDR1 and CDR2 from the germline V gene are ENHRY and SYGVKD. Trimming left V 6 bases short and J 2 bases short, with 8 bases between. The CDR3 DNA reads TGTGCCATCAGACCGGGGGCCTATAATTCACCCCTCCACTTT. Amino acids: CAIRPGAYNSPLHF.

V is TRBV15 and J is TRBJ2-1, with a possible D match to TRBD2 (6 bases). CDR1 and CDR2 from the germline V gene are LNHNV and YYDKDF (reference sequence). The CDR3 runs 14 residues. Between the trimmed V and J ends, which lost 1 base and 15 bases, there was a span of 19 bases. The CDR3: CATSRGGAGGRRFF. CDR3 DNA sequence: TGTGCCACCAGCAGAGGCGGAGCGGGTGGGAGACGGTTCTTC.

This clonotype was counted at least ten times. The chain links TRBV5-1 to TRBJ2-2; D may match TRBD1 or TRBD2 (5 bases each). Trimming removed 0 bases at V and 6 bases at J, with 6 bases between. This CDR3 has 13 residues. CDR1 is SGHRS and CDR2 is YFSETQ in the germline V gene. The CDR3 DNA reads TGCGCCAGCAGCTTGGGAGGGGCCGGGGAGCTGTTTTTT. It is translated as CASSLGGAGELFF.

CDR3 in DNA: TGCAGTGCTAAGGGAATAGACAGGGGGGACTACGAGCAGTACTTC. Encoded protein: CSAKGIDRGDYEQYF. This chain uses TRBV20-1 with TRBJ2-7; 9 positions agree with TRBD1. CDR1 DFQATT and CDR2 SNEGSKA come from the germline V gene (reference sequence). This CDR3 comprises 15 residues. With V trimmed by 4 bases and J by 3 bases, 10 bases remained unmatched.

There are many counts of this clonotype. The chain carries TRBV6-5 and TRBJ2-7; 7 bases line up with TRBD2. The V segment lost 6 bases and the J segment 6 bases; nucleotides outside the gene matches: 11. The CDR3 runs to 14 residues. The germline gives CDR1 MNHEY, CDR2 SVGAGI. The CDR3 DNA sequence: TGTGCCAGCAGACCCGCCCGACTAGCTGGCGAGCAGTACTTC. Amino acids: CASRPARLAGEQYF.

A remark on this clonotype: This sequence may be a read error, since a much larger clone differs from it by one base. The V call is TRBV12-3 or TRBV12-4, the J call TRBJ2-1; D may be TRBD2 (6 bases). This CDR3 spans 14 amino acids. CDR3 amino acids: CACSNSGTYNEQFF. As DNA, the CDR3 is TGTGCCTGCAGTAATAGCGGAACTTACAATGAGCAGTTCTTC.

The chain carries TRBV20-1 and TRBJ2-7; D is unclear. Germline V lookup: CDR1 DFQATT, CDR2 SNEGSKA (reference sequence). Between the trimmed V and J ends, which lost 0 bases and 0 bases, there was a span of 9 bases. The CDR3 contains 14 residues. The CDR3 here is CSARETASSYEQYF. The DNA for the CDR3 is TGCAGTGCTAGAGAAACGGCGAGCTCCTACGAGCAGTACTTC.

On this clonotype itself: The junction differs from germline at one of its ends, possibly a read error. This chain joins TRBV5-1 and TRBJ2-4; 14 bases agree with TRBD2. The CDR3 has 19 amino acids. Germline loops: CDR1 SGHRS, CDR2 YFSETQ. CDR3 sequence (DNA): TGCGCCAGCAGCTTGGAGGGGACTAGCGGGAGAGGAGCCGAAAACATTCAGTACTTC. Translating it yields CASSLEGTSGRGAENIQYF.

V is TRBV19 and J is TRBJ2-5; tentative D call: TRBD2 (5 bases). The CDR3 is made up of 14 amino acids. The V end was cut by 8 bases, the J end by 0 bases, with 13 bases between. Germline V gene data show CDR1 as LNHDA and CDR2 as SQIVND (reference sequence). The CDR3 nucleotides are TGTGCCAGTGGTAGCGTCTTCTACCAAGAGACCCAGTACTTC. Protein sequence: CASGSVFYQETQYF.

This clonotype has ten or more counts. The gene calls are TRBV6-1 and TRBJ2-7, with 9 bases that match TRBD2. The V and J ends lost 6 bases and 4 bases, in that order; junction bases with no gene match: 19. The V gene's germline CDR1 is MNHNS and CDR2 SASEGT. The CDR3 runs 18 residues. In DNA, the CDR3 is TGTGCCAGCAGCGCAGGGACCCCGAGGGGCGGGAGGGCTTACGAGCAGTACTTC. Protein sequence: CASSAGTPRGGRAYEQYF.

The V gene is TRBV10-2, the J gene TRBJ2-3, with TRBD2 identical over 8 bases. The CDR3 covers 15 residues. V shed 0 bases and J 8 bases; nucleotides not matched to a gene: 7. The germline gives CDR1 WSHSY, CDR2 SAAADI. The CDR3 protein is CASSESVGLVSTQYF. The CDR3 region has the DNA TGCGCCAGCAGTGAGTCGGTGGGACTAGTGAGTACGCAGTATTTT.

The rearrangement uses TRBV6-4 and TRBJ1-2; 9 bases map to TRBD1. Germline CDR1 MRHNA, CDR2 SNTAGT. This CDR3 region has 14 residues. V lost 2 bases, J lost 7 bases, and 5 bases stayed unmatched. The CDR3 spells CASSDEPGQGGYTF. The CDR3 DNA follows: TGTGCCAGCAGTGACGAGCCGGGACAGGGTGGCTACACCTTC.

With respect to this clonotype: The junction departs from the called germline gene at one end, perhaps through a read error. CDR3 coding DNA: TGTGCCAGCAGTTACCAACCCCAGAGGGATACACAGTATTTT. Encoded protein: CASSYQPQRDTQYF. The chain uses TRBV6-5 and TRBJ2-3; possibly TRBD2 for D (5 bases). Per the germline V gene, CDR1 is MNHEY and CDR2 is SVGAGI. The length of the CDR3 is 14 residues.

The gene calls are TRBV6-1 and TRBJ2-7, with D possibly being TRBD1 (6 bases). Trimming cost V 7 bases and J 3 bases, with 16 bases left between them. The germline CDR1 and CDR2 sequences are MNHNS and SASEGT. The CDR3 length is 14 residues. The CDR3 nucleotides read TGTGCCAGCAAGACACAGGGAGCGTACTACGAGCAGTACTTC. This sequence encodes CASKTQGAYYEQYF.

As to this clonotype: A single base separates this from a much larger clone, so it may be a read error. This is likely a read error, given that the CDR3 carries no conserved phenylalanine or tryptophan at its end. This chain links TRBV5-1 with TRBJ2-1; D call uncertain. CDR1 and CDR2 (germline): SGHRS, YFSETQ. Trimming took 4 bases from V and 5 from J, leaving 16 bases between them. The CDR3 has 15 amino acids. The CDR3 DNA is TGCGCCAGCAGCGCCTTTCGGGTCGTCGACAATGAGCAGTTCCTC. This codes for CASSAFRVVDNEQFL.

This clonotype was observed a few times. The genes are TRBV7-8 and TRBJ2-5; D unresolved. The germline V gene encodes CDR1 SGHVS and CDR2 FQNEAQ. CDR3 length: 11 amino acids. Trimming pared 5 bases from V and 4 bases from J, leaving 5 bases between. The CDR3 loop is CASSALETQYF. CDR3 nucleotides: TGTGCCAGCAGCGCACTAGAGACCCAGTACTTC.

This clonotype is a singleton in its sample. V and J are TRBV19 and TRBJ1-1; no reliable D call. The CDR3 runs to 13 residues. Looked up from germline, CDR1 is LNHDA and CDR2 is SQIVND (reference sequence). The V gene lost 1 base and the J gene lost 2 bases, with 5 bases spanning the gap. CDR3 sequence reads: CASSIGSNTEAFF. The CDR3 nucleotides read TGTGCCAGTAGTATAGGATCCAACACTGAAGCTTTCTTT.

A word on this clonotype: A single base separates this from a much larger clone, so it may be a read error. Likely a read error: the CDR3 ends without its conserved phenylalanine or tryptophan. The V call is TRBV16, the J call TRBJ2-1, with 10 bases fitting TRBD2. V lost 5 bases, J lost 4 bases, and 5 bases stayed unmatched. Germline V gives CDR1 KGHSY, CDR2 FQNENV. The CDR3 spans 15 residues. In DNA, the CDR3 is TGTGCCAGCAGCTTATCTAGCGGGGGATACAATGAGCAGTTCCTC. Amino acid sequence: CASSLSSGGYNEQFL.

This clonotype was detected ten times or more. CDR3 in amino acids: CASSIVLAGGQDEQYF. The CDR3 DNA follows: TGTGCCAGTAGTATCGTGTTAGCGGGAGGTCAGGACGAGCAGTACTTC. The V and J genes are TRBV19 and TRBJ2-7; 10 bases are shared with TRBD2. This CDR3 is 16 amino acids long. The germline gives CDR1 LNHDA, CDR2 SQIVND (reference sequence). Trimming at V came to 3 bases and at J to 5 bases, leaving 10 bases not matched to a gene. Variable domain in full (rest from reference TRBV19 and TRBJ2-7): DGGITQSPKYLFRKEGQNVTLSCEQNLNHDAMYWYRQDPGQGLRLIYYSQIVNDFQKGDIAEGYSVSREKKESFPLTVTSAQKNPTAFYLCASSIVLAGGQDEQYFGPGTRLTVT.

The chain uses TRBV20-1 and TRBJ1-2; TRBD1 matches 9 bases. CDR1 is DFQATT and CDR2 is SNEGSKA in the germline V gene (reference sequence). V was pared by 7 bases and J by 8 bases, with 14 bases of the junction left unmatched. The CDR3 contains 14 residues. The CDR3 DNA reads as TGCAGTGTCCCCCTCAACAGGGGGCGCGGGGGCTACACCTTC. It encodes CSVPLNRGRGGYTF.

The rearrangement uses TRBV19 and TRBJ2-7, with 11 positions matching TRBD1. CDR1 is LNHDA and CDR2 is SQIVND in the germline V gene (reference sequence). The CDR3 is made up of 14 amino acids. J gave up 5 bases and V 8 bases, and 8 bases lay outside the gene matches. The CDR3 protein is CASSQGTGGNEQYF. CDR3 coding DNA: TGTGCCAGTTCTCAGGGGACAGGGGGAAACGAGCAGTACTTC.

For the CDR3, the DNA is TGTGCCATCGGGGGGACAGGAGGCACAGTGCTGTACTTC. Residues: CAIGGTGGTVLYF. The genes are TRBV10-3 and TRBJ2-7, with 8 nucleotides matching TRBD1. V shed 8 bases, J shed 12 bases, and the junction held 15 bases outside the gene matches. The CDR3 contains 13 residues. Germline CDR1 and CDR2: ENHRY and SYGVKD.

In the case of this clonotype: The final CDR3 position lacks the conserved phenylalanine or tryptophan, pointing to a likely read error. The chain has TRBV5-5 and TRBJ1-1; D is ambiguous. The CDR3 is 13 residues long. The germline V gene encodes CDR1 SGHKS and CDR2 YYEKEE (reference sequence). V lost 0 bases to trimming and J lost 2 bases, with 5 bases between them. CDR3 amino acids: CASSLDPNTEAFS. In DNA form, the CDR3 reads TGTGCCAGCAGCTTGGACCCCAACACTGAAGCTTTCTCT.

The chain combines TRBV7-9 with TRBJ1-2; D ambiguous. Germline CDR1 SEHNR, CDR2 FQNEAQ (reference sequence). The CDR3 covers 12 residues. With 4 bases removed from V and 7 bases from J, the gap between germline ends came to 10 bases. The CDR3 sequence: CASSSRPGGYTF. The CDR3 DNA sequence: TGTGCCAGCAGCTCCCGGCCGGGTGGCTACACCTTC.

The chain combines TRBV24-1 with TRBJ2-7; D is perhaps TRBD2 (6 bases). Per the germline V gene, CDR1 is KGHDR and CDR2 is SFDVKD. V was pared by 5 bases and J by 5 bases, with 15 bases between. The CDR3 covers 14 residues. This CDR3 reads CATSAAGPEHEQYF. In DNA form, the CDR3 reads TGTGCCACCAGTGCGGCGGGACCCGAGCACGAGCAGTACTTC.

This clonotype was seen once. The rearrangement uses TRBV5-4 and TRBJ1-3, with 9 bases lining up with TRBD1. The CDR3 has 15 amino acids. With V trimmed by 4 bases and J by 5 bases, 7 bases remained unmatched. CDR1 and CDR2 from the germline V gene are SGHNT and YYREEE (reference sequence). Here the CDR3 DNA reads TGTGCCAGCAGCCTCCGGGACAGGGATAGAAACACCATATATTTT. It specifies CASSLRDRDRNTIYF.

V is TRBV7-2 and J is TRBJ2-5; D is uncertain. V was pared by 7 bases and J by 3 bases, with 9 bases between. This CDR3 has 12 amino acids. The V gene's germline CDR1 is SGHTA and CDR2 FQGNSA. CDR3 loop: CASKEREETQYF. The CDR3 DNA reads as TGTGCCAGCAAGGAACGGGAAGAGACCCAGTACTTC.